Below are 6 T cell receptor beta chains sequenced from a single sample in a study of T cells in localized non-small cell lung cancer. Generated by immunoSEQ multiplex PCR, the TCRdb table keeps only in-frame clones and is missing some. The data show under 55,000 clones, over 60% seen once. The sequenced sample was PBMCs, obtained before any cancer treatment. Receptors originate from a woman aged 35 to 70 with stage II lung adenocarcinoma.

The chain employs TRBV7-9 and TRBJ1-1, with D tentatively TRBD1 (6 bases). The germline gives CDR1 SEHNR, CDR2 FQNEAQ (reference sequence). This CDR3 contains 16 residues. V lost 5 bases and J lost 1, with 17 bases in between. The CDR3 sequence: CASSEITGMKNTEAFF. In DNA, the CDR3 is TGTGCCAGCAGCGAAATTACAGGGATGAAGAACACTGAAGCTTTCTTT.

The V and J genes are TRBV7-9 and TRBJ1-1; 9 bases map to TRBD1. This CDR3 has 16 amino acids. Trimming at V came to 5 bases and at J to 3 bases, leaving 10 bases not matched to a gene. Germline-derived CDR1 and CDR2 are SEHNR and FQNEAQ (reference sequence). This chain's CDR3 is CASSRDRDLMYTEAFF. The DNA for the CDR3 is TGTGCCAGCAGCCGGGACAGGGATCTGATGTACACTGAAGCTTTCTTT.

This chain joins TRBV5-1 and TRBJ2-3; tentatively, D is TRBD2 (6 bases). This CDR3 contains 15 residues. The V end lost 0 bases, the J end lost 0 bases, and 8 bases lay between the germline ends. Germline V lookup: CDR1 SGHRS, CDR2 YFSETQ. CDR3 loop: CASSLVGLSTDTQYF. The CDR3 nucleotides read TGCGCCAGCAGCTTGGTGGGACTGAGCACAGATACGCAGTATTTT.

This chain uses TRBV19 with TRBJ2-4; 9 positions match TRBD2. Germline values: CDR1 LNHDA, CDR2 SQIVND (reference sequence). The CDR3 loop spans 15 amino acids. Losses at the gene ends were 3 bases for V and 5 bases for J; bases not matched to a gene: 5. CDR3 loop: CASSIVAGDQNIQYF. DNA for the CDR3: TGTGCCAGTAGTATTGTAGCGGGGGATCAAAACATTCAGTACTTC.

The chain links TRBV27 to TRBJ1-4; D remains ambiguous. The V gene's germline CDR1 is MNHEY and CDR2 SMNVEV (reference sequence). Trimming took off 6 bases at V and 5 bases at J, with 13 bases between the two ends. The CDR3 is made up of 14 amino acids. The CDR3, as DNA: TGTGCCAGCAGCCGGCATAGGCTAAATGAAAAACTGTTTTTT. This codes for CASSRHRLNEKLFF.

The rearrangement joins TRBV18 to TRBJ2-1; 8 bases are shared with TRBD2. CDR3 length equals 16 residues. Germline lookup yields CDR1 KGHSH and CDR2 LQKENI. Trimming at V came to 2 bases and at J to 7 bases, leaving 10 bases not matched to a gene. The CDR3 is CASSPEAGGTRNEQFF. CDR3 nucleotides: TGTGCCAGCTCACCAGAGGCGGGGGGAACAAGGAATGAGCAGTTCTTC.